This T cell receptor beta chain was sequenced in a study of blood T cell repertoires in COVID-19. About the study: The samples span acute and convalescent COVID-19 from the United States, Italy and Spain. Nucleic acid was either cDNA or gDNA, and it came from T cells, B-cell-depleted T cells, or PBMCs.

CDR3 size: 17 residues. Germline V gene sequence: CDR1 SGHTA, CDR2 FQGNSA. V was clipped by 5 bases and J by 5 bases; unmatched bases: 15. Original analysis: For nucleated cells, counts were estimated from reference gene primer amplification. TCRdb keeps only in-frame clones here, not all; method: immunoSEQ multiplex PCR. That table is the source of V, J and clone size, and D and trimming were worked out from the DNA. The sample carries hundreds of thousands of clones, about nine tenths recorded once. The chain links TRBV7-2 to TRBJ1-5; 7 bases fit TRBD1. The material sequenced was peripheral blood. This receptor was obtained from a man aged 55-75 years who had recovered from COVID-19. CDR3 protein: CASSPPGAGGFYQPQHF. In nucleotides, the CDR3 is TGTGCCAGCAGCCCCCCTGGAGCAGGGGGGTTCTATCAGCCCCAGCATTTT.